This T cell receptor (beta chain) was recorded in a study of shared clonotypes between healthy human individuals. Overall study context: Donors had three CD4 naive, three CD4 memory, two CD8 naive and one CD8 memory plate apiece. Study outcomes and limitations: A reduction in generation probabilities was seen for non-shared clonotypes relative to those shared by all four donors.

Both subsets, CD45RA+ naive and CD45RA-negative memory, were split from the CD4+ cells. On this clone: Its antigen is unidentified.

The CDR3 runs 17 residues. V lost 3 bases and J 0 bases, leaving 15 bases between the germline ends. Germline CDR1 reads SEHNR; CDR2 reads FQNEAQ (reference sequence). When replicate PCRs were run on sorted subsets, they used 150 to 250 ng DNA, 28,000 or so T cell genomes. Using immunoSEQ multiplex PCR, the repertoire was profiled, and TCRdb retains in-frame clones only, with some absent. The sample yields a few hundred thousand clones, 97% seen once. The rearrangement joins TRBV7-9 to TRBJ1-3; D unclear. The sequence was collected from a woman in her twenties or thirties in good health. Sequencing input: naive CD4+ T cells sorted from blood. Documented subset: CD45RA+ positively selected. CDR3 sequence reads: CASSFSGVLSSGNTIYF. The DNA for the CDR3 is TGTGCCAGCAGCTTCTCAGGAGTATTAAGCTCTGGAAACACCATATATTTT.